This T cell receptor beta chain was sequenced during a study of Ad26.COV2.S vaccination and SARS-CoV-2 variants. Note on this clone: Antigen unknown.

TCRdb keeps only in-frame clones here, not all; method: immunoSEQ multiplex PCR. The table shows around 300,000 clones, with about 87% occurring only once. With 3 bases removed from V and 7 bases from J, the gap between germline ends came to 18 bases. CDR3 length: 15 amino acids. Germline CDR1 reads DFQATT; CDR2 reads SNEGSKA (reference sequence). Study-wide results and limits: Responses of spike-specific T cells (both CD8+ and CD4+) reportedly showed substantial breadth after vaccination.

Treatment indicated: roughly 19 received Ad26.COV2.S at low or high dose, single or two shots; 5 received placebo; per-sample allocation not given. On day 63 after the first injection, vaccine and placebo recipients gave samples. Sequenced here: peripheral blood, sampled in a trial of Ad26.COV2.S vaccine versus placebo. This rearrangement joins TRBV20-1 to TRBJ2-2; D may be TRBD2 (8 bases). The origin of this receptor is a person aged 18-65 years who received the Ad26.COV2.S COVID-19 vaccine or a placebo. CDR3: CSASEGAAGGGELFF. The CDR3 coding sequence is TGCAGTGCTAGTGAGGGGGCGGCGGGGGGCGGGGAGCTGTTTTTT.